A selection of T cell receptor beta chains follows, all from one sample in a study of cytomegalovirus exposure and HLA in healthy donors. Libraries were prepared by immunoSEQ multiplex PCR; TCRdb keeps only in-frame clonotypes and omits some of them. The sample lists 140,000 or so clones, about 90% occurring once. The material sequenced was PBMCs. These receptors all stem from a woman in her twenties or thirties in good health and CMV-seropositive. Each CDR3 is given with its conserved first and last residue. Fields, in order: D gene, V gene, J gene, clone size, CDR3 DNA, CDR3 protein. A D gene is named only where the DNA matches it firmly. Size values are once, few and many counts, or a class for expanded clones, and some rows have none.

>.|TRBV28|TRBJ2-7|.
TGTGCCAGCAGTGGGCAGAACTACGAGCAGTACTTC
CASSGQNYEQYF
>TRBD1|TRBV27|TRBJ2-5|once
TGTGCCAGCAGTTCGCTCCCGGGACAGGGGGAAGAGACCCAGTACTTC
CASSSLPGQGEETQYF
>.|TRBV5-6|TRBJ1-1|.
TGTGCCAGCAGCTTGGCCAGTGGGCGAGCTTTCTTT
CASSLASGRAFF
>.|TRBV28|TRBJ1-3|.
TGTGCCAGCAGTCCGTCGGGTCGAGGGGGTCTTGGAAACACCATATATTTT
CASSPSGRGGLGNTIYF
>TRBD1|TRBV7-9|TRBJ1-5|.
TGTGCCAGCAGCGCCGGACAGGGTGCAAATCAGCCCCAGCATTTT
CASSAGQGANQPQHF
>.|TRBV7-9|TRBJ1-2|few
TGTGCCAGCAGCTTAGGTTCGTCCCCCTATGGCTACACCTTC
CASSLGSSPYGYTF
>.|TRBV5-1|TRBJ2-5|.
TGCGCCAGCAGCCTTTTGGGCGGAGGCCAAGAGACCCAGTACTTC
CASSLLGGGQETQYF
>.|TRBV29-1|TRBJ2-3|.
TGCAGCGTTCCGACAGGAGGTACGCAGTATTTT
CSVPTGGTQYF
>.|TRBV28|TRBJ2-5|large
TGTGCCAGCAGACCAGGGGTGGGAGAGACCCAGTACTTC
CASRPGVGETQYF
>.|TRBV29-1|TRBJ2-7|.
TGCAGCGTTGCCCAGGGGACCTACTACGAGCAGTACTTC
CSVAQGTYYEQYF
>TRBD2|TRBV4-1|TRBJ2-3|once
TGCGCCAGCAGCCAAGATGGAATAGCGGGAAGAGATACGCAGTATTTT
CASSQDGIAGRDTQYF